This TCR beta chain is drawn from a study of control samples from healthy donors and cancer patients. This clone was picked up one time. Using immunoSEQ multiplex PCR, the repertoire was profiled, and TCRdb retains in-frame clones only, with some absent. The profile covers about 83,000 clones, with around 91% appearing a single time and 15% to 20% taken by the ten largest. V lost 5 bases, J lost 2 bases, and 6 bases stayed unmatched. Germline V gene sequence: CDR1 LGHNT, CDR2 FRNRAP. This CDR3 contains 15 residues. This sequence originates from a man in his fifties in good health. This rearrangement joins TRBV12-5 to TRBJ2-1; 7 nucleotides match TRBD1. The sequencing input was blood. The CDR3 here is CASGTQGRTYNEQFF. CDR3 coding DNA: TGTGCTAGTGGTACACAGGGGCGCACCTACAATGAGCAGTTCTTC. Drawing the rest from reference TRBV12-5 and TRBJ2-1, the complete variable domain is DARVTQTPRHKVTEMGQEVTMRCQPILGHNTVFWYRQTMMQGLELLAYFRNRAPLDDSGMPKDRFSAEMPDATLATLKIQPSEPRDSAVYFCASGTQGRTYNEQFFGPGTRLTVL.